Sequencing of this TCR beta chain was carried out in a study of blood T cell repertoires in COVID-19. Per the germline V gene, CDR1 is SGHRS and CDR2 is YFSETQ. V lost 4 bases, J lost 8 bases, and 21 bases lay in between. The CDR3 length is 15 residues. Produced via immunoSEQ multiplex PCR; TCRdb's table is partial and in-frame only. The data contain fewer than 110,000 clones, nearly 90% of them singletons. What was sequenced was peripheral blood. V and J are TRBV5-1 and TRBJ1-1; D is unresolved. The origin of this receptor is a man in his fifties or sixties in a cohort sampled during active COVID-19. The CDR3 reads CASSIGPGAGYEAFF. CDR3 DNA: TGCGCCAGCAGCATTGGACCGGGAGCGGGGTACGAAGCTTTCTTT.